Following are 2 T cell receptor beta chains from one sample sequenced in a study of T cells in Graves' hyperthyroidism and ophthalmopathy. Amplified TCR beta CDR3 regions came from RNA transcripts. Researchers ran a first-round RT-PCR on the TCR CDR3 using the HTBI primer set. One entry per CDR3 protein, called by TCRdb with MiXCR from the multiplex PCR reads. The sample lists 560,000 or so distinct CDR3 sequences, about 43% seen once, with 8.2% in the top ten. Sequencing input: peripheral blood or thyroid tissue (not recorded which). Receptor source: a woman in her late teens or twenties with Graves' hyperthyroidism.

As DNA, the CDR3 is TGTGCCAGCAGATCCTCACCTCCCGGGGGTCTCTATGGCTACACCTTC. It translates to CASRSSPPGGLYGYTF. The J gene is TRBJ1-2, the V gene TRBV2, with a tentative D call TRBD1 (5 bases). V lost 6 bases and J lost 4, with 21 bases in between. This CDR3 contains 16 residues. The V gene's germline CDR1 is SNHLY and CDR2 FYNNEI.

The genes are TRBV7-9 and TRBJ1-1; possibly TRBD1 for D (6 bases). Trimming removed 6 bases from V and 0 bases from J, with 14 bases in between. The CDR3 is made up of 15 amino acids. Germline loops: CDR1 SEHNR, CDR2 FQNEAQ (reference sequence). The CDR3: CASSYSYRVNTEAFF. CDR3 sequence (DNA): TGTGCCAGCAGTTACAGCTACAGGGTGAACACTGAAGCTTTCTTT.